Below, 11 T cell receptor beta chains from the same sample are listed, as sequenced in a study of shared T cell receptors in the human thymus. Produced via immunoSEQ multiplex PCR; TCRdb's table is partial and in-frame only. Among hundreds of thousands of clones listed, around 87% were seen once. These data also featured in a second study, about human thymus T cells.

Material for sequencing was thymocytes. These receptor sequences come from a boy less than two years old with a congenital heart defect.

V usage is TRBV6-5 and J usage is TRBJ2-1; D might be TRBD2 (7 bases). The CDR3 has 12 amino acids. Germline V gene sequence: CDR1 MNHEY, CDR2 SVGAGI. Trimming removed 9 bases from V and 9 bases from J, with 15 bases in between. The DNA for the CDR3 is TGTGCCAGACAGGGACTATTGGGTGAGCAGTTCTTC. Its translation: CARQGLLGEQFF.

Only a few counts were recorded for this clone. The J gene is TRBJ1-4, the V gene TRBV28; D unclear. The V end lost 1 base, the J end lost 2 bases, and 8 bases lay between the germline ends. CDR3 length equals 15 residues. Germline CDR1 reads MDHEN; CDR2 reads SYDVKM. The CDR3 here is CASSLYGGTNEKLFF. The CDR3 DNA follows: TGTGCCAGCAGTTTATACGGAGGGACTAATGAAAAACTGTTTTTT. Drawing the rest from reference TRBV28 and TRBJ1-4, the complete variable domain is DVKVTQSSRYLVKRTGEKVFLECVQDMDHENMFWYRQDPGLGLRLIYFSYDVKMKEKGDIPEGYSVSREKKERFSLILESASTNQTSMYLCASSLYGGTNEKLFFGSGTQLSVL.

This sequence joins TRBV7-2 and TRBJ2-7; D unclear. With 2 bases removed from V and 7 bases from J, the gap between germline ends came to 12 bases. The CDR3 is made up of 13 amino acids. The germline V gene has CDR1 SGHTA and CDR2 FQGNSA. CDR3 residues: CASSLLGESEQYF. CDR3 nucleotide sequence: TGTGCCAGCAGCTTATTGGGCGAGTCGGAGCAGTACTTC.

J is TRBJ1-2 and V is TRBV6-6; D is perhaps TRBD1 (6 bases). V shed 4 bases and J shed 3 bases, with 15 bases lying between them. CDR3 length: 15 amino acids. The germline V gene encodes CDR1 MNHNY and CDR2 SVGAGI (reference sequence). The CDR3, as DNA: TGTGCCAGCAGTTCAGGCGGGGGCCAATACTATGGCTACACCTTC. This sequence encodes CASSSGGGQYYGYTF.

A few counts support this clone. V gene TRBV5-8 combines with J gene TRBJ2-2; 12 positions agree with TRBD2. J was trimmed by 6 bases and V by 1 base; bases with no gene match: 7. The CDR3 totals 17 residues. The germline CDR1 and CDR2 sequences are SGHTS and YDEGEE. CDR3 DNA sequence: TGTGCCAGCAGCTTGAGCCGACTAGCGGGAGATCCCGGGGAGCTGTTTTTT. Its translation is CASSLSRLAGDPGELFF.

CDR3 in DNA: TGTGCCAGCAGTTCCGCCGGGACTAGCTCCTACAATGAGCAGTTCTTC. Its protein product is CASSSAGTSSYNEQFF. This chain joins TRBV6-5 and TRBJ2-1; TRBD2 aligns across 8 bases. Germline CDR1 reads MNHEY; CDR2 reads SVGAGI. The junction had 5 bases not matched to a gene; V was cut back by 4 bases and J by 0 bases. This CDR3 comprises 16 residues.

A note on this clone: The same CDR3 arises from other DNA sequences in this sample as well. V usage is TRBV28 and J usage is TRBJ2-7; the D is unclear. The V gene's germline CDR1 is MDHEN and CDR2 SYDVKM. The CDR3 spans 11 residues. V was shortened by 5 bases and J by 4 bases, with 6 bases between the two germline ends. CDR3 sequence (DNA): TGTGCCAGCAGTCCTCAGTACGAGCAGTACTTC. Protein: CASSPQYEQYF.

This sequence joins TRBV29-1 and TRBJ2-5, with D perhaps matching TRBD2 (6 bases). Germline assignment: CDR1 SQVTM and CDR2 ANQGSEA. The CDR3 is 14 amino acids. V was trimmed by 8 bases and J by 2 bases, leaving 18 bases between them. CDR3 loop: CSRKREEQQETQYF. The CDR3 bases are TGCAGCAGAAAAAGGGAGGAACAGCAAGAGACCCAGTACTTC.

The rearrangement joins TRBV9 to TRBJ2-5; no clear D gene. The CDR3 sequence is 11 residues long. Germline CDR1 is SGDLS and CDR2 is YYNGEE. Trimming removed 4 bases at V and 6 bases at J, with 7 bases between. The CDR3 reads CASSSSQTQYF. CDR3 nucleotides: TGTGCCAGCAGCTCGAGCCAGACCCAGTACTTC.

The chain uses TRBV7-2 and TRBJ2-7, with D possibly matching TRBD2 (6 bases). This CDR3 region has 15 residues. Germline V gene sequence: CDR1 SGHTA, CDR2 FQGNSA. V was cut by 1 base and J by 7 bases, with 17 bases left in between. CDR3 DNA: TGTGCCAGCAGCTTAGGGAGAGGGACTTTTTATGAGCAGTACTTC. Translated, it gives CASSLGRGTFYEQYF.

The chain links TRBV15 to TRBJ2-5; the D gene is possibly TRBD2 (6 bases). V lost 1 base and J 5 bases, leaving 14 bases between the germline ends. Germline lookup yields CDR1 LNHNV and CDR2 YYDKDF (reference sequence). This CDR3 has 15 amino acids. The CDR3 here is CATSRGPGLRETQYF. The CDR3 DNA sequence: TGTGCCACCAGCAGAGGGCCCGGACTAAGGGAGACCCAGTACTTC.